The 18 T cell receptor beta chains below come from one sample, sequenced in a study of T cells in Graves' hyperthyroidism and ophthalmopathy. Researchers took RNA transcripts and amplified the TCR beta CDR3 regions from them. The study used the HTBI primer set for a first-round RT-PCR of the TCR CDR3. TCRdb itself ran the multiplex PCR reads through MiXCR, one entry per CDR3 protein. The sample has 350,000 to 400,000 distinct CDR3 sequences, just under 15% seen once. The sequenced sample was blood. Receptor source: a woman aged 25 to 45 with Graves' hyperthyroidism.

This clonotype was observed a few times. The limits of the CDR3 on the DNA are not certain, so only TCRdb's listed CDR3 is given. The chain joins TRBV12-3 or TRBV12-4 to TRBJ2-1. From its first to its last residue, the CDR3 has 11 amino acids. The CDR3: CASSLEREQFF.

This clonotype occurred many times. V is TRBV12-3 or TRBV12-4 and J is TRBJ2-5, with 8 bases aligning to TRBD1. The CDR3 contains 14 residues. Trimming took 8 bases from V and 5 from J; bases not matched to a gene: 10. CDR3 nucleotides: TGTGCCAGCGGTGGACAGGGTAAAGGGGAGACCCAGTACTTC. As protein: CASGGQGKGETQYF.

This clonotype was detected a few times. The final CDR3 position lacks the conserved phenylalanine or tryptophan, pointing to a likely read error. This sequence joins TRBV6-2 or TRBV6-3 and TRBJ2-6, with D unresolved. The CDR3 has 14 amino acids. Trimming cost V 7 bases and J 2 bases, with 9 bases left between them. Germline CDR1 is MNHEY and CDR2 is SVGEGT. CDR3 nucleotides: TGTGCCAGCACAGGCCTAGCTGGGGCCAACGTCCTGACTCTC. Its translation is CASTGLAGANVLTL.

This clonotype was detected many times. The chain joins TRBV5-5 to TRBJ1-2; D not resolved. V lost 4 bases, J lost 1 base, and 2 bases lay in between. CDR3 size: 11 residues. Germline loops: CDR1 SGHKS, CDR2 YYEKEE (reference sequence). The CDR3 region has the DNA TGTGCCAGCAGCAATAACTATGGCTACACCTTC. It translates to CASSNNYGYTF. Full variable domain (remainder filled in from reference TRBV5-5 and TRBJ1-2): DAGVTQSPTHLIKTRGQQVTLRCSPISGHKSVSWYQQVLGQGPQFIFQYYEKEERGRGNFPDRFSARQFPNYSSELNVNALLLGDSALYLCASSNNYGYTFGSGTRLTVV.

The chain combines TRBV6-1 with TRBJ2-1, with 8 bases identical to TRBD2. This CDR3 has 11 residues. The V gene's germline CDR1 is MNHNS and CDR2 SASEGT. Losses at the gene ends were 6 bases for V and 15 bases for J; bases not matched to a gene: 7. The CDR3 region has the DNA TGTGCCAGCAGCGGGGGGGCAGATAGGTTCTTC. It specifies CASSGGADRFF.

There are many counts of this clonotype. The chain has TRBV30 and TRBJ1-2, with TRBD1 as a possible D gene (6 bases). The germline CDR1 and CDR2 sequences are GTSNPN and SVGIG (reference sequence). The CDR3 consists of 17 residues. V lost 3 bases and J 0 bases, leaving 20 bases between the germline ends. Here the CDR3 reads CAWRGISGQPSNYGYTF. CDR3 in DNA: TGTGCCTGGAGGGGTATATCCGGACAGCCCTCTAACTATGGCTACACCTTC.

This clonotype was detected many times. The chain is built from TRBV28 and TRBJ2-1; the D is unclear. Per the germline V gene, CDR1 is MDHEN and CDR2 is SYDVKM. The germline V and J ends were trimmed by 7 bases and 5 bases, with 9 bases remaining between them. This CDR3 contains 12 residues. CDR3 sequence (DNA): TGTGCCAGCAACATACAGAACAATGAGCAGTTCTTC. Protein sequence: CASNIQNNEQFF.

This clonotype was seen ten or more times. This chain connects TRBV3-1 to TRBJ1-3; D gene unclear. The germline CDR1 and CDR2 sequences are LGHDT and YNNKEL (reference sequence). The CDR3 loop spans 12 amino acids. The germline V and J ends were trimmed by 4 bases and 4 bases, with 5 bases remaining between them. CDR3 coding DNA: TGTGCCAGCAGCCCCTCAGGAAACACCATATATTTT. Amino acid sequence: CASSPSGNTIYF.

This clonotype was picked up a small number of times. V and J are TRBV6-1 and TRBJ2-1, with TRBD1 identical over 9 bases. This CDR3 spans 15 amino acids. Germline V gives CDR1 MNHNS, CDR2 SASEGT. The ends lost 6 bases at V and 8 bases at J; junction bases unmatched: 11. CDR3 amino acids: CASRPSGQGIDEQFF. CDR3 sequence (DNA): TGTGCCAGCAGGCCATCGGGACAGGGAATCGATGAGCAGTTCTTC.

There are a few counts of this clonotype. This sequence joins TRBV6-5 and TRBJ2-7, with TRBD2 identical over 8 bases. The V segment lost 6 bases and the J segment 0 bases; nucleotides outside the gene matches: 7. Germline V gene sequence: CDR1 MNHEY, CDR2 SVGAGI. The CDR3 is 15 amino acids. The CDR3 sequence: CASRVTSGSSYEQYF. CDR3 coding DNA: TGTGCCAGCAGGGTTACTAGCGGAAGCTCCTACGAGCAGTACTTC.

This clonotype was detected many times. This rearrangement joins TRBV5-1 to TRBJ2-7, with D possibly being TRBD1 or TRBD2 (5 bases each). Germline values: CDR1 SGHRS, CDR2 YFSETQ. This CDR3 is 17 amino acids long. Trimming took 2 bases from V and 1 from J, leaving 19 bases between them. Here the CDR3 DNA reads TGCGCCAGCAGCTTTTGGTCGGGGCCCCTTCGATCCTACGAGCAGTACTTC. This gives the protein CASSFWSGPLRSYEQYF.

This clonotype was seen ten or more times. This chain uses TRBV30 with TRBJ2-7; 10 bases match TRBD2. The junction had 14 bases not matched to a gene; V was cut back by 3 bases and J by 3 bases. From germline, CDR1 is GTSNPN and CDR2 SVGIG (reference sequence). The CDR3 has 17 amino acids. In nucleotides, the CDR3 is TGTGCCTGGAGCCGGAAGGGACTAGCGAGGGGAGGCTACGAGCAGTACTTC. This translates into CAWSRKGLARGGYEQYF.

This clonotype has only a few counts. The rearrangement joins TRBV5-1 to TRBJ1-1, with D hard to call. From germline, CDR1 is SGHRS and CDR2 YFSETQ. This CDR3 contains 12 residues. Trimming removed 0 bases from V and 12 bases from J, with 12 bases in between. In DNA, the CDR3 is TGCGCCAGCAGCTTGGTCCCCAAGGAGACTTTCTTT. Translated: CASSLVPKETFF.

This clonotype occurred many times. The gene calls are TRBV6-1 and TRBJ2-2, with 10 bases fitting TRBD2. V gave up 6 bases and J gave up 2 bases; unmatched junction bases: 6. Germline V CDR1 and CDR2: MNHNS, SASEGT. The CDR3 length is 16 residues. CDR3 sequence: CASRTKREGNTGELFF. The CDR3 nucleotides are TGTGCCAGCAGAACTAAGCGGGAGGGTAACACCGGGGAGCTGTTTTTT.

This clonotype was observed many times. The genes are TRBV27 and TRBJ2-5, with 7 bases lining up with TRBD1. The trim removed 5 bases at V and 4 bases at J, leaving 10 bases unmatched. The CDR3 is made up of 15 amino acids. Germline-derived CDR1 and CDR2 are MNHEY and SMNVEV (reference sequence). CDR3: CASSTLDREGETQYF. Written as DNA, the CDR3 is TGTGCCAGCAGTACGTTAGACAGGGAAGGAGAGACCCAGTACTTC.

The chain uses TRBV6-2 or TRBV6-3 and TRBJ2-1, with TRBD1 as a possible D gene (6 bases). Germline CDR1 is MNHEY and CDR2 is SVGEGT. V was shortened by 6 bases and J by 0 bases, with 15 bases between the two germline ends. This CDR3 is built from 16 residues. CDR3 coding DNA: TGTGCCAGCAGCAGTAGAACAGGGAACTCCTACAATGAGCAGTTCTTC. It translates to CASSSRTGNSYNEQFF.

The chain combines TRBV7-9 with TRBJ1-2; 8 bases map to TRBD1. The V and J ends lost 0 bases and 3 bases, in that order; junction bases with no gene match: 9. Germline values: CDR1 SEHNR, CDR2 FQNEAQ (reference sequence). The CDR3 contains 17 residues. CDR3 sequence reads: CASSLAGRDRSDYGYTF. The CDR3 coding sequence is TGTGCCAGCAGCTTAGCCGGGCGGGACAGGTCCGACTATGGCTACACCTTC.

This clonotype appeared a few times. This chain links TRBV5-6 with TRBJ1-1; 7 bases match TRBD1. The CDR3 covers 16 residues. In germline, CDR1 is SGHDT, CDR2 YYEEEE. Trimming removed 2 bases from V and 1 base from J; junction bases left unmatched: 8. The CDR3 DNA reads as TGTGCCAGCAGCTTACCCCCGGGGACAGCGAACACTGAAGCTTTCTTT. As protein: CASSLPPGTANTEAFF. The variable domain in full, with the rest retrieved from reference TRBV5-6 and TRBJ1-1, is DAGVTQSPTHLIKTRGQQVTLRCSPKSGHDTVSWYQQALGQGPQFIFQYYEEEERQRGNFPDRFSGHQFPNYSSELNVNALLLGDSALYLCASSLPPGTANTEAFFGQGTRLTVV.